Reported below is one T cell receptor beta chain. The ends lost 2 bases at V and 2 bases at J; junction bases unmatched: 6. The germline gives CDR1 SGHVS, CDR2 FQNEAQ. The CDR3 is made up of 16 amino acids. Produced via immunoSEQ multiplex PCR; TCRdb's table is partial and in-frame only. The sample has 150,000 or so clones, around 88% seen once; the top ten hold approximately 2.3%. This sample stems from a study of T cell responses to AZD1222 COVID-19 vaccine. This sample comprised peripheral blood, obtained on day 0 of AZD1222 vaccination. The sequence was obtained from an adult in good health. This chain links TRBV7-8 with TRBJ2-1, with 7 bases matching TRBD1. The CDR3 DNA is TGTGCCAGCAGCTTAAGGGGGCCGGGGCCCTACAATGAGCAGTTCTTC. This codes for CASSLRGPGPYNEQFF.